This T cell receptor (beta chain) was captured by sequencing in a study of blood T cells in healthy people across ages. Study-wide findings and caveats: Strong correlation was found linking TCR beta diversity to naive T cell percentage. Without sorted subsets, naive and antigen-experienced compartments could not be conclusively compared.

Then a second PCR, running about 6 to 12 cycles, was carried out with a sample-barcoded 5' primer and a J-beta primer mix. Each CDR3 protein is one row after TCRdb ran MiXCR on the 5' RACE reads. The sample consists of 700,000 or so distinct CDR3 sequences, 20% to 25% of them appearing once. The V gene end was trimmed by 11 bases and the J gene end by 0 bases; junction bases not matched to a gene: 9. The CDR3 contains 15 residues. The germline V gene has CDR1 MNHEY and CDR2 SVGAGI. Regarding this clonotype: What it binds is not known.

The V gene is TRBV6-5, the J gene TRBJ1-5, with 8 nucleotides matching TRBD1. This TCR derives from a man aged 65 to 85 in good health. Specimen: blood. CDR3 bases: TGTGCCTCCCGGCCAGGGGGCTTTAGCAATCAGCCCCAGCATTTT. It yields the protein CASRPGGFSNQPQHF.